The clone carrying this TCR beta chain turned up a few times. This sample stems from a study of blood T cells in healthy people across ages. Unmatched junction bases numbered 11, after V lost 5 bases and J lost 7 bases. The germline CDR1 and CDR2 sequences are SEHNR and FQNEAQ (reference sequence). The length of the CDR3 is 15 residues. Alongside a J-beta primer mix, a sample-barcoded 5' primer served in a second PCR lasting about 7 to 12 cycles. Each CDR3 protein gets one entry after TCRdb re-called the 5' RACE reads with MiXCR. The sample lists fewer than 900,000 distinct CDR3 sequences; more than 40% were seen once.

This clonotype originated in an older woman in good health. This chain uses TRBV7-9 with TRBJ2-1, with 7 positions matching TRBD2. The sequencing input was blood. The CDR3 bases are TGTGCCAGCAGCCCAAGGTTAGCGGGCCATAATGAGCAGTTCTTC. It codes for CASSPRLAGHNEQFF.